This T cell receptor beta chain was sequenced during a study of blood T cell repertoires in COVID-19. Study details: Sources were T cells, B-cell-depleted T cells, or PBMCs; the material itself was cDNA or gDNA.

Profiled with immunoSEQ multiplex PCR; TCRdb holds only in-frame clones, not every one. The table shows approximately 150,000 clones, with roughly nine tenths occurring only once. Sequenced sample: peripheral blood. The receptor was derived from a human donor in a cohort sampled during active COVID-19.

The DNA of the CDR3 is TGTGCCAGCAGCTTAGAGGCAGGGTCCGACTCACCCCTCCACTTT. Translation gives CASSLEAGSDSPLHF. This chain uses TRBV7-2 with TRBJ1-6, with D maybe TRBD1 (5 bases). This CDR3 is 15 amino acids long. The germline V and J ends were trimmed by 1 base and 10 bases, with 14 bases remaining between them. Germline loops: CDR1 SGHTA, CDR2 FQGNSA.